The clone carrying this TCR beta chain was observed a handful of times. It may be a read error: a sequence one base away is much more abundant. This sample is drawn from a study of blood T cells in healthy people across ages. Together with a sample-barcoded 5' primer, a J-beta primer mix was included in a second PCR lasting about 6 to 11 cycles. Every sample gave at least 3 million paired-end reads containing CDR3. One entry per CDR3 protein results from TCRdb running MiXCR on the 5' RACE reads. The table shows approximately 800,000 distinct CDR3 sequences, with about 55% occurring only once. Deletions cut 5 bases from V and 3 bases from J, with 20 bases between. This CDR3 is 16 amino acids long. In germline, CDR1 is SEHNR, CDR2 FQNEAQ (reference sequence).

This receptor was obtained from a man at least 80 years old in good health. The material sequenced was blood. The chain recombines TRBV7-9 with TRBJ2-7; D might be TRBD2 (6 bases). The CDR3 region has the DNA TGTGCCAGCAGCCCAGCCGTCACGGGGGAGATCTACGAGCAGTACTTC. This encodes CASSPAVTGEIYEQYF.